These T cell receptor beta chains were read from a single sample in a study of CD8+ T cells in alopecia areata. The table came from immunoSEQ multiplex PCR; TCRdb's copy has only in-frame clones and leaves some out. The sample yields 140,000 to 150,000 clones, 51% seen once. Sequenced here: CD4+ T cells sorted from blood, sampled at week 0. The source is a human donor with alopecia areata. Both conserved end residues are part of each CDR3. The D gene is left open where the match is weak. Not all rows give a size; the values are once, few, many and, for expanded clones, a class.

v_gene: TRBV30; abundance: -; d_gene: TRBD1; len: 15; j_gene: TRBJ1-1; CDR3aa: CAWSVRGRGVTEAFF; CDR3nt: TGTGCCTGGAGTGTAAGGGGGCGCGGTGTCACTGAAGCTTTCTTT
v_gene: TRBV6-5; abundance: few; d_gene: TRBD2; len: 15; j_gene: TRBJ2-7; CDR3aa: CASRRGLAGGYEQYF; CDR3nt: TGTGCCAGCCGGCGGGGACTAGCGGGAGGGTACGAGCAGTACTTC
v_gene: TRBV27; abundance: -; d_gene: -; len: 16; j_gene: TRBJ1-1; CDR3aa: CASSFSIPQLSTEAFF; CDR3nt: TGTGCCAGCAGCTTCTCGATCCCCCAGTTGAGCACTGAAGCTTTCTTT
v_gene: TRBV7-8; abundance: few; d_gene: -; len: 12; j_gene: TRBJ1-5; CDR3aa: CASSLSNQPQHF; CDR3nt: TGTGCCAGCAGCTTAAGCAATCAGCCCCAGCATTTT
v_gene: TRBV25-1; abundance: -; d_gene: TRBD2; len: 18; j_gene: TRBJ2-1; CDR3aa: CASPGLAGGLRSYNEQFF; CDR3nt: TGTGCCAGCCCGGGACTAGCGGGAGGACTTCGCTCCTACAATGAGCAGTTCTTC
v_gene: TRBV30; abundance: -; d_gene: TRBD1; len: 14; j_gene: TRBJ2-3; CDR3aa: CAWDGQGYTDTQYF; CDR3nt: TGTGCCTGGGATGGACAGGGCTACACAGATACGCAGTATTTT
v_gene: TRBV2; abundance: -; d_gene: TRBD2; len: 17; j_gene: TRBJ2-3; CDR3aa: CASSPNRLAGGTDTQYF; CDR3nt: TGTGCCAGCAGTCCTAACAGACTAGCGGGGGGCACAGATACGCAGTATTTT
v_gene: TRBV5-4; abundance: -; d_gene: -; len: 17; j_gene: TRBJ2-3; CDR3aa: CASSFSTGGGITDTQYF; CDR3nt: TGTGCCAGCAGCTTTTCGACTGGGGGCGGGATCACAGATACGCAGTATTTT
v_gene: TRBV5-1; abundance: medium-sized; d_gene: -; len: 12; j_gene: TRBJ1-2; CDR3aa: CASSLDGHGYTF; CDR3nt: TGCGCCAGCAGCTTGGATGGGCATGGCTACACCTTC
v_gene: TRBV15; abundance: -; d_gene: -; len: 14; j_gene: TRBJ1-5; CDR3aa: CATSRGSTNQPQHF; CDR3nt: TGTGCCACCAGCAGAGGCAGTACGAATCAGCCCCAGCATTTT
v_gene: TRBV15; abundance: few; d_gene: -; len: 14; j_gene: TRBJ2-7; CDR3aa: CATSREQPSYEQYF; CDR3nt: TGTGCCACCAGCAGAGAACAGCCCTCCTACGAGCAGTACTTC
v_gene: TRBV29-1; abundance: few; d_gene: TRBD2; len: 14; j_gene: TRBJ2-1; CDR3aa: CSTRGTSIANEQFF; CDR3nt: TGCAGCACCCGCGGGACTAGCATTGCAAATGAGCAGTTCTTC
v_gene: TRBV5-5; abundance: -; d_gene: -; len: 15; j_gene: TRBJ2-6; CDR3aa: CASSIIGSGANVLTF; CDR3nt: TGTGCCAGCAGCATCATTGGCTCTGGGGCCAACGTCCTGACTTTC
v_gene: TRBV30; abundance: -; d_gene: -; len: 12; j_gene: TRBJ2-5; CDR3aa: CAWSVQGRVQYF; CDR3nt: TGTGCCTGGAGTGTACAGGGAAGGGTCCAGTACTTC
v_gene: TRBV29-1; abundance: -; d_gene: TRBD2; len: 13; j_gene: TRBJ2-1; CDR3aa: CSVWGTRLNEQFF; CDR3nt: TGCAGCGTTTGGGGGACTAGGCTTAATGAGCAGTTCTTC
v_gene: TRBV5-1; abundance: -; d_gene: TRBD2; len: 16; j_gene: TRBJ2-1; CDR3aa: CASSEQGLASYNEQFF; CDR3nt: TGCGCCAGCAGCGAACAGGGACTAGCCTCCTACAATGAGCAGTTCTTC
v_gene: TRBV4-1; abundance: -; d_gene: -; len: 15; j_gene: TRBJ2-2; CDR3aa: CASSQDWGGSGELFF; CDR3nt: TGCGCCAGCAGCCAAGATTGGGGGGGCAGCGGGGAGCTGTTTTTT
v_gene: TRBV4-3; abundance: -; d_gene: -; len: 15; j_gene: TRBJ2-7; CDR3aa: CASSQGYGSSYEQYF; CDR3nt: TGCGCCAGCAGCCAAGGGTACGGGAGCTCCTACGAGCAGTACTTC
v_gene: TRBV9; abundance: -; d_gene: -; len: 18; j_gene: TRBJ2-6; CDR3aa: CASSAPGRLGSGANVLTF; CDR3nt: TGTGCCAGCAGCGCCCCCGGGCGACTAGGTTCTGGGGCCAACGTCCTGACTTTC
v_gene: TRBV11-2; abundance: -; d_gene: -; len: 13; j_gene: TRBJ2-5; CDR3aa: CASSLDPRETQYF; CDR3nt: TGTGCCAGCAGCTTAGATCCGAGAGAGACCCAGTACTTC
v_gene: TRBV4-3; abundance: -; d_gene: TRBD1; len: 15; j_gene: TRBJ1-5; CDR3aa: CASSQADRVSQPQHF; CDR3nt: TGCGCCAGCAGCCAGGCCGACAGGGTATCTCAGCCCCAGCATTTT
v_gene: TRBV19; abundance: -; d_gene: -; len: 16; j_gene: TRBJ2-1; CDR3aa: CASTLVPLGAYNEQFF; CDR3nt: TGTGCCAGTACCCTCGTCCCACTGGGAGCCTACAATGAGCAGTTCTTC
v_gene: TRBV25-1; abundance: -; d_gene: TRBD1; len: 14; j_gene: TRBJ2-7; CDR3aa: CASSAGQGAGEQYF; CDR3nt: TGTGCCAGCAGTGCTGGACAGGGGGCGGGTGAGCAGTACTTC
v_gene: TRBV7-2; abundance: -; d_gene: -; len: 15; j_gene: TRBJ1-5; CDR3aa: CASSPTGHNNQPQHF; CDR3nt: TGTGCCAGCAGCCCAACAGGACATAACAATCAGCCCCAGCATTTT
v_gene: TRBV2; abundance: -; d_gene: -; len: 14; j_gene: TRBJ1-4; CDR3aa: CASSILRSNEKLFF; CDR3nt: TGTGCCAGCAGCATACTGAGGTCCAATGAAAAACTGTTTTTT
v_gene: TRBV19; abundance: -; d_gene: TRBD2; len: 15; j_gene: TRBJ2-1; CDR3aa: CASQGGSFVDNEQFF; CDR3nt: TGTGCCAGTCAGGGCGGGAGCTTTGTCGACAATGAGCAGTTCTTC
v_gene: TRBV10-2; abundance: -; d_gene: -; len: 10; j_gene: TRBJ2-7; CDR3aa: CASTPGAQYF; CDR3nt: TGCGCCAGCACCCCAGGCGCGCAGTACTTC
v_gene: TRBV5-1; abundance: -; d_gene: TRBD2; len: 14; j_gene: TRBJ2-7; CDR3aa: CASRRAGGTYEQYF; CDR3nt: TGCGCCAGCCGAAGGGCGGGAGGCACCTACGAGCAGTACTTC
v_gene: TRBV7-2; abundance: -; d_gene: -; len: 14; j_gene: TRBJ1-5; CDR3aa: CASSFGMSNQPQHF; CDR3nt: TGTGCCAGCAGCTTCGGGATGAGTAATCAGCCCCAGCATTTT
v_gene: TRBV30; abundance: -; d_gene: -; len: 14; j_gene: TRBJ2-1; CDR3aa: CAWHSGVTDNEQFF; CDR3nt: TGTGCCTGGCATTCGGGAGTGACGGACAATGAGCAGTTCTTC
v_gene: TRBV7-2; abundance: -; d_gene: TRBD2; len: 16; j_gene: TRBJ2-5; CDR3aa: CASSSGLAGLRETQYF; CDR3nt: TGTGCCAGCAGTTCCGGACTAGCGGGTCTAAGAGAGACCCAGTACTTC